These 24 T cell receptor beta chains came from one sample sequenced in a study of vaccination and CD4 T cells after COVID-19. No antigens are known for them. Treatment of the sample: approximately 11-day PBMC culture with coronavirus spike peptide pools or control peptides (ViraFEST assay). Sequencing of DNA taken from cultured CD4+ T cells relied on the Oncomine TCR Beta short-read assay. TCRdb redid the calling of the PCR reads with MiXCR, one entry per CDR3 protein. The profile shows about 15,000 distinct CDR3 sequences, roughly 50% of them singletons. The specimen was CD4+ T cells from blood, cultured in vitro. Receptors were obtained from a human donor who had recovered from COVID-19.

The DNA for the CDR3 is TGCAGTGCTAGAGTAGCTAGCGGGACGCCGCGTGAGCAGTTCTTC. Its protein is CSARVASGTPREQFF. This rearrangement joins TRBV20-1 to TRBJ2-1; TRBD2 matches 9 bases. CDR1 is DFQATT and CDR2 is SNEGSKA in the germline V gene (reference sequence). The length of the CDR3 is 15 residues. The junction had 10 bases not matched to a gene; V was cut back by 1 base and J by 9 bases.

The V and J genes are TRBV20-1 and TRBJ1-1; D is perhaps TRBD1 (5 bases). The CDR3 has 13 amino acids. Deletions cut 6 bases from V and 1 base from J, with 12 bases between. Looked up from germline, CDR1 is DFQATT and CDR2 is SNEGSKA (reference sequence). DNA for the CDR3: TGCAGTGCCCCGACAGACCCGAACACTGAAGCTTTCTTT. Amino acids: CSAPTDPNTEAFF.

This clonotype was detected a few times. The rearrangement uses TRBV6-2 or TRBV6-3 and TRBJ1-1; 7 bases agree with TRBD1. The J segment lost 5 bases and the V segment lost 6 bases, leaving 9 bases of the junction unmatched. The V gene's germline CDR1 is MNHEY and CDR2 SVGEGT. The CDR3 sequence is 14 residues long. The CDR3 protein is CASSLTRGETEAFF. CDR3 DNA: TGTGCCAGCAGCCTGACCAGGGGGGAGACTGAAGCTTTCTTT.

This chain connects TRBV28 to TRBJ1-1; D not resolved. Germline CDR1 MDHEN, CDR2 SYDVKM. V was cut by 6 bases and J by 0 bases, with 20 bases left in between. The CDR3 has 17 residues. CDR3 sequence (DNA): TGTGCCAGCAGGGACTCCCCCCGGGCTGGTATGAACACTGAAGCTTTCTTT. It codes for CASRDSPRAGMNTEAFF.

The rearrangement uses TRBV7-2 and TRBJ2-2, with D possibly matching TRBD1 (6 bases). The germline V and J ends were trimmed by 3 bases and 0 bases, with 8 bases remaining between them. The CDR3 has 15 residues. Germline V gene lookup returns CDR1 SGHTA and CDR2 FQGNSA. The CDR3 loop is CASSFRQANTGELFF. The CDR3 nucleotides are TGTGCCAGCAGCTTTCGACAGGCGAACACCGGGGAGCTGTTTTTT. Together with reference TRBV7-2 and TRBJ2-2, the CDR3 gives the full variable domain: GAGVSQSPSNKVTEKGKDVELRCDPISGHTALYWYRQSLGQGLEFLIYFQGNSAPDKSGLPSDRFSAERTGGSVSTLTIQRTQQEDSAVYLCASSFRQANTGELFFGEGSRLTVL.

The chain combines TRBV5-6 with TRBJ1-2; 9 nucleotides agree with TRBD1. The CDR3 consists of 16 residues. The V and J ends lost 0 bases and 2 bases, in that order; junction bases with no gene match: 5. Germline V lookup: CDR1 SGHDT, CDR2 YYEEEE. The CDR3 DNA sequence: TGTGCCAGCAGCTTGGCAGGACAGGGGCGGAACTATGGCTACACCTTC. It yields the protein CASSLAGQGRNYGYTF.

The rearrangement joins TRBV5-8 to TRBJ2-4, with 7 bases matching TRBD2. The CDR3 is made up of 18 amino acids. The J segment lost 1 base and the V segment lost 2 bases, leaving 12 bases of the junction unmatched. Germline V lookup: CDR1 SGHTS, CDR2 YDEGEE. The CDR3 is CASSLRLATHLAKNIQYF. The CDR3 DNA sequence: TGTGCCAGCAGCTTACGACTAGCCACCCACTTGGCCAAAAACATTCAGTACTTC. The entire variable domain, with the rest obtained from reference TRBV5-8 and TRBJ2-4, is as follows: EAGVTQSPTHLIKTRGQQATLRCSPISGHTSVYWYQQALGLGLQFLLWYDEGEERNRGNFPPRFSGRQFPNYSSELNVNALELEDSALYLCASSLRLATHLAKNIQYFGAGTRLSVL.

CDR3 bases: TGTGCCTGGAGTGCAGGGGGAGCTTTCTTT. This encodes CAWSAGGAFF. The genes are TRBV30 and TRBJ1-1; TRBD1 aligns across 7 bases. The V and J ends lost 1 base and 10 bases, in that order; junction bases with no gene match: 0. Germline CDR1 reads GTSNPN; CDR2 reads SVGIG (reference sequence). CDR3 length equals 10 residues.

This clonotype was seen a handful of times. The chain uses TRBV30 and TRBJ2-7; D ambiguous. Germline loops: CDR1 GTSNPN, CDR2 SVGIG (reference sequence). The CDR3 is 17 residues long. V dropped 2 bases and J dropped 2 bases, with 22 bases sitting between them. The CDR3 protein is CAWSPPPRLSQTYEQYF. The CDR3 bases are TGTGCCTGGAGTCCCCCTCCCCGTCTATCCCAAACCTACGAGCAGTACTTC.

The chain employs TRBV2 and TRBJ2-1, with D tentatively TRBD2 (6 bases). Trimming left V 3 bases short and J 7 bases short, with 13 bases between. This CDR3 region has 14 residues. From germline, CDR1 is SNHLY and CDR2 FYNNEI. The CDR3, as DNA: TGTGCCAGCAGTGAGATGTCTAGCGAGAATGAGCAGTTCTTC. As protein: CASSEMSSENEQFF. The full variable domain, with the rest looked up from reference TRBV2 and TRBJ2-1, is EPEVTQTPSHQVTQMGQEVILRCVPISNHLYFYWYRQILGQKVEFLVSFYNNEISEKSEIFDDQFSVERPDGSNFTLKIRSTKLEDSAMYFCASSEMSSENEQFFGPGTRLTVL.

The chain couples TRBV7-6 to TRBJ2-1, with unresolved D. Germline lookup yields CDR1 SGHVS and CDR2 FNYEAQ. The CDR3 is 18 amino acids. V lost 1 base, J lost 7 bases, and 23 bases lay in between. The CDR3 loop is CASSLGWRGRERLNEQFF. CDR3 DNA: TGTGCCAGCAGCTTAGGTTGGCGAGGCAGAGAGAGACTTAATGAGCAGTTCTTC.

The V gene is TRBV28, the J gene TRBJ1-4, with a tentative D call TRBD1 (5 bases). The CDR3 sequence is 13 residues long. CDR1 MDHEN and CDR2 SYDVKM come from the germline V gene. The V gene lost 3 bases and the J gene lost 13 bases, with 15 bases spanning the gap. This CDR3 reads CASSLGGTRGLFF. CDR3 nucleotide sequence: TGTGCCAGCAGTTTGGGCGGGACCCGGGGACTGTTTTTT. The full variable domain, its missing parts supplied by reference TRBV28 and TRBJ1-4, is DVKVTQSSRYLVKRTGEKVFLECVQDMDHENMFWYRQDPGLGLRLIYFSYDVKMKEKGDIPEGYSVSREKKERFSLILESASTNQTSMYLCASSLGGTRGLFFGSGTQLSVL.

The chain couples TRBV6-1 to TRBJ1-4; 9 nucleotides match TRBD1. Germline V gene sequence: CDR1 MNHNS, CDR2 SASEGT. Trimming removed 4 bases from V and 6 bases from J; junction bases left unmatched: 6. The CDR3 has 15 amino acids. The CDR3: CASSGWTGEDEKLFF. CDR3 coding DNA: TGTGCCAGCAGTGGATGGACAGGGGAGGATGAAAAACTGTTTTTT.

The sample holds one count of this clonotype. This chain joins TRBV28 and TRBJ1-5; tentatively, D is TRBD1 (5 bases). From germline, CDR1 is MDHEN and CDR2 SYDVKM. The CDR3 covers 17 residues. Trimming removed 3 bases at V and 5 bases at J, with 20 bases between. The CDR3 bases are TGTGCCAGCAGTTTTGGCGGGGGTAGGGGAGAGTATCAGCCCCAGCATTTT. This codes for CASSFGGGRGEYQPQHF.

The rearrangement joins TRBV19 to TRBJ1-6; the D gene is possibly TRBD1 (5 bases). Trimming removed 0 bases at V and 14 bases at J, with 14 bases between. From germline, CDR1 is LNHDA and CDR2 SQIVND (reference sequence). This CDR3 contains 14 residues. CDR3 in amino acids: CASSIEKTAPSLHF. CDR3 sequence (DNA): TGTGCCAGTAGTATAGAAAAGACAGCGCCTTCCCTCCACTTT.

In its sample, this clonotype was seen a few times. The genes are TRBV6-1 and TRBJ1-1, with 10 positions matching TRBD1. The length of the CDR3 is 15 residues. The germline gives CDR1 MNHNS, CDR2 SASEGT. The J segment lost 5 bases and the V segment lost 8 bases, leaving 11 bases of the junction unmatched. This CDR3 is CASGELRTGGTEAFF. CDR3 in DNA: TGTGCCAGCGGGGAGCTCCGGACAGGGGGAACTGAAGCTTTCTTT.

J is TRBJ2-2 and V is TRBV20-1; TRBD1 agrees at 7 bases. Per germline, CDR1 DFQATT and CDR2 SNEGSKA (reference sequence). This CDR3 has 18 residues. The J segment lost 4 bases and the V segment lost 2 bases, leaving 16 bases of the junction unmatched. Here the CDR3 reads CSARPRGQRRWGTGELFF. Here the CDR3 DNA reads TGCAGTGCTAGACCCCGGGGACAGAGGAGATGGGGCACCGGGGAGCTGTTTTTT.

The chain is built from TRBV28 and TRBJ2-7; D may match TRBD1 or TRBD2 (6 bases each). Trimming stripped 1 base from V and 5 bases from J, with 15 bases between. Germline loops: CDR1 MDHEN, CDR2 SYDVKM. The CDR3 runs 15 residues. CDR3 bases: TGTGCCAGCAGTTTATCGGCGGGACAAGCGAACGAGCAGTACTTC. Encoded protein: CASSLSAGQANEQYF. Using reference TRBV28 and TRBJ2-7 for the parts outside the CDR3, the full variable domain is DVKVTQSSRYLVKRTGEKVFLECVQDMDHENMFWYRQDPGLGLRLIYFSYDVKMKEKGDIPEGYSVSREKKERFSLILESASTNQTSMYLCASSLSAGQANEQYFGPGTRLTVT.

This clonotype was observed a handful of times. This chain joins TRBV2 and TRBJ2-7, with 11 bases matching TRBD2. The CDR3 sequence is 16 residues long. Per the germline V gene, CDR1 is SNHLY and CDR2 is FYNNEI. V was pared by 2 bases and J by 9 bases, with 12 bases of the junction left unmatched. The CDR3 sequence: CASSESPTSGSTTQYF. The CDR3 DNA reads TGTGCCAGCAGTGAAAGCCCCACTAGCGGGAGTACAACGCAGTACTTC.

The chain employs TRBV10-3 and TRBJ2-7; the D is unclear. Trimming removed 8 bases from V and 6 bases from J, with 17 bases in between. Germline CDR1 reads ENHRY; CDR2 reads SYGVKD. CDR3 length: 13 amino acids. The CDR3 loop reads CAISSRSMSEQYF. CDR3 nucleotides: TGTGCCATCTCTTCGAGGAGTATGTCCGAGCAGTACTTC.

This clonotype was found a few times. The chain carries TRBV11-2 and TRBJ2-1; 14 bases map to TRBD2. This CDR3 comprises 16 residues. CDR1 is SGHAT, CDR2 FQNNGV, per germline. V dropped 5 bases and J dropped 7; count of bases not matched to a gene: 7. CDR3: CASSPPGLAGANEQFF. The CDR3 nucleotides are TGTGCCAGCAGCCCTCCGGGACTAGCGGGAGCTAATGAGCAGTTCTTC. Variable domain in full (rest from reference TRBV11-2 and TRBJ2-1): EAGVAQSPRYKIIEKRQSVAFWCNPISGHATLYWYQQILGQGPKLLIQFQNNGVVDDSQLPKDRFSAERLKGVDSTLKIQPAKLEDSAVYLCASSPPGLAGANEQFFGPGTRLTVL.

The chain carries TRBV28 and TRBJ1-3; weak D call: TRBD1 (6 bases). Trimming took off 6 bases at V and 4 bases at J, with 16 bases between the two ends. In germline, CDR1 is MDHEN, CDR2 SYDVKM. This CDR3 comprises 15 residues. The CDR3 sequence is CASSSRQDGGNTIYF. The CDR3 DNA reads as TGTGCCAGCAGCTCGAGACAGGACGGAGGAAACACCATATATTTT.

CDR3 loop: CASSSGTGGNQPQHF. The CDR3 nucleotides are TGTGCCAGCAGTTCCGGGACAGGGGGAAATCAGCCCCAGCATTTT. The genes are TRBV5-4 and TRBJ1-5, with 11 bases aligning to TRBD1. With 5 bases clipped from V and 4 bases from J, the junction kept 5 bases outside the gene matches. The CDR3 length is 15 residues. Germline V lookup: CDR1 SGHNT, CDR2 YYREEE (reference sequence).

There are a few counts of this clonotype. J is TRBJ1-3 and V is TRBV27; no clear D. V lost 0 bases, J lost 4 bases, and 10 bases lay in between. Germline CDR1 is MNHEY and CDR2 is SMNVEV (reference sequence). The CDR3 consists of 15 residues. CDR3 protein: CASSLSGPRGNTIYF. The CDR3 DNA is TGTGCCAGCAGTTTATCAGGGCCTAGGGGAAACACCATATATTTT.